The clone carrying this T cell receptor beta chain has only a few counts. V was shortened by 2 bases and J by 1 base, with 11 bases between the two germline ends. Germline lookup yields CDR1 GTSNPN and CDR2 SVGIG (reference sequence). CDR3 length equals 14 residues. These data come from a study of blood T cell repertoires in COVID-19. The wider study: Nucleic acid was either cDNA or gDNA, and it came from T cells, B-cell-depleted T cells, or PBMCs.

Per the original data handling: Reference gene primer amplification in the assay estimated nucleated cell counts. Sequenced by immunoSEQ multiplex PCR; TCRdb stores in-frame clones only, minus some. V and J calls and clone size are as listed in that table; D and trimming were resolved from the DNA. In the table there are over 250,000 clones, 89% of which are singletons. The specimen sequenced was peripheral blood. The rearrangement uses TRBV30 and TRBJ1-1; D unresolved. This TCR came from a man aged 45-65 years with acute or convalescent COVID-19. The CDR3 DNA reads TGTGCCTGGAGTAACTACCCGACGAACACTGAAGCTTTCTTT. Encoded protein: CAWSNYPTNTEAFF.